One sample yielded the 11 T cell receptor beta chains listed below, sequenced in a study of cytomegalovirus exposure and HLA in healthy donors. PCR used 60 Vbeta primers and 13 Jbeta primers. TCRdb keeps only in-frame clones here, not all; method: immunoSEQ multiplex PCR. Of approximately 110,000 clones listed, 70% to 80% are singletons. The sequenced sample consisted of PBMCs. These receptors were taken from a man aged 30-40 years in good health and CMV-seronegative.

This clone was seen repeatedly, ten times or more. The chain couples TRBV7-2 to TRBJ1-5; D is unclear. This CDR3 spans 13 amino acids. The germline V and J ends were trimmed by 8 bases and 4 bases, with 12 bases remaining between them. Germline CDR1 and CDR2: SGHTA and FQGNSA. CDR3 region: CASGIQWNQPQHF. CDR3 coding DNA: TGTGCCAGCGGTATACAGTGGAATCAGCCCCAGCATTTT.

In its sample, this clone was seen once. The V gene is TRBV19, the J gene TRBJ2-4; TRBD1 aligns across 9 bases. Germline loops: CDR1 LNHDA, CDR2 SQIVND (reference sequence). CDR3 length: 12 amino acids. V was pared by 8 bases and J by 6 bases, with 2 bases of the junction left unmatched. The DNA of the CDR3 is TGTGCCAGTTGGGACAGGGTAAACATTCAGTACTTC. This encodes CASWDRVNIQYF.

The J gene is TRBJ2-5, the V gene TRBV29-1; the match to TRBD1 covers 8 bases. Germline V gene data show CDR1 as SQVTM and CDR2 as ANQGSEA. Trimming cost V 7 bases and J 4 bases; bases outside gene matches: 5. The CDR3 sequence is 12 residues long. The CDR3 region has the DNA TGCAGCGGAGGACAGGGTCCAGAGACCCAGTACTTC. It codes for CSGGQGPETQYF.

The sample holds a few counts of this clone. This chain joins TRBV5-1 and TRBJ1-3; 9 bases map to TRBD1. This CDR3 is built from 16 residues. J gave up 4 bases and V 4 bases, and 9 bases lay outside the gene matches. Germline V gives CDR1 SGHRS, CDR2 YFSETQ. As DNA, the CDR3 is TGCGCCAGCAGCCCACTACAGGGGGCTAACGGAAACACCATATATTTT. It encodes CASSPLQGANGNTIYF.

The chain is built from TRBV12-5 and TRBJ2-5; tentative D call: TRBD1 (5 bases). The germline V gene has CDR1 LGHNT and CDR2 FRNRAP. V was shortened by 6 bases and J by 1 base, with 9 bases between the two germline ends. The CDR3 consists of 13 residues. This CDR3 reads CASGWGGQETQYF. DNA of the CDR3: TGTGCTAGTGGATGGGGCGGCCAAGAGACCCAGTACTTC.

The chain links TRBV7-8 to TRBJ1-3, with D maybe TRBD1 (6 bases). This CDR3 contains 13 residues. CDR1 SGHVS and CDR2 FQNEAQ come from the germline V gene. Trimming took 4 bases from V and 4 from J, leaving 8 bases between them. Written as DNA, the CDR3 is TGTGCCAGCAGCTGGACAGAAGGAAACACCATATATTTT. It yields the protein CASSWTEGNTIYF.

This clone has only one observation. J is TRBJ2-5 and V is TRBV27; no reliable D call. Trimming shortened V by 3 bases and J by 2 bases, and 7 bases separated the two germline ends. Looked up from germline, CDR1 is MNHEY and CDR2 is SMNVEV (reference sequence). This CDR3 is built from 13 residues. The CDR3: CASSFSRQETQYF. CDR3 DNA sequence: TGTGCCAGCAGTTTTTCGCGACAAGAGACCCAGTACTTC.

This chain uses TRBV7-6 with TRBJ1-5; D call uncertain. The CDR3 is 15 amino acids. Looked up from germline, CDR1 is SGHVS and CDR2 is FNYEAQ. V gave up 2 bases and J gave up 3 bases, with 11 bases separating them. CDR3: CASSLQSGLNQPQHF. The CDR3 DNA reads TGTGCCAGCAGCTTACAGTCAGGACTCAATCAGCCCCAGCATTTT. Combining the CDR3 with reference TRBV7-6 and TRBJ1-5 gives the whole variable domain GAGVSQSPRYKVTKRGQDVALRCDPISGHVSLYWYRQALGQGPEFLTYFNYEAQQDKSGLPNDRFSAERPEGSISTLTIQRTEQRDSAMYRCASSLQSGLNQPQHFGDGTRLSIL.

The CDR3 loop reads CSGAGQMNTEAFF. CDR3 bases: TGCAGCGGAGCGGGACAAATGAACACTGAAGCTTTCTTT. This chain uses TRBV29-1 with TRBJ1-1; D might be TRBD1 (6 bases). Germline-derived CDR1 and CDR2 are SQVTM and ANQGSEA. CDR3 length: 13 amino acids. Trimming left V 7 bases short and J 0 bases short, with 12 bases between.

The CDR3 is CASSQEDGGWETQYF. Here the CDR3 DNA reads TGTGCCAGCAGCCAAGAGGACGGAGGCTGGGAGACCCAGTACTTC. The chain couples TRBV4-2 to TRBJ2-5; TRBD2 is a possible D gene (5 bases). The length of the CDR3 is 15 residues. Trimming shortened V by 0 bases and J by 5 bases, and 13 bases separated the two germline ends. CDR1 is LGHNA, CDR2 YNFKEQ, per germline.

The chain joins TRBV5-1 to TRBJ2-1; TRBD2 agrees at 14 bases. The V gene's germline CDR1 is SGHRS and CDR2 YFSETQ. CDR3 length equals 16 residues. The V gene end was trimmed by 0 bases and the J gene end by 7 bases; junction bases not matched to a gene: 3. The CDR3 nucleotides are TGCGCCAGCAGCTTGGGTGGGACTAGCGGGAGTAATGAGCAGTTCTTC. Amino acids: CASSLGGTSGSNEQFF.